One and the same sample provided the 29 T cell receptor beta chains below, sequenced in a study of T cell changes during pregnancy in multiple sclerosis. Clones were sequenced by immunoSEQ multiplex PCR, and TCRdb holds only the in-frame ones, with some missing. The data contain tens of thousands of clones, around 94% of them singletons. The sequencing here drew on CD4+ T cells from peripheral blood mononuclear cells, taken in the third trimester of pregnancy. These receptors originate from a female donor with multiple sclerosis, enrolled in a pregnancy study.

This chain uses TRBV10-1 with TRBJ2-5; tentative D call: TRBD1 (6 bases). Trimming left V 8 bases short and J 0 bases short, with 7 bases between. Germline lookup yields CDR1 WNHNN and CDR2 SYGVQD (reference sequence). The CDR3 has 12 residues. CDR3 sequence (DNA): TGCGCCAGCGGGGACAACCAAGAGACCCAGTACTTC. This sequence encodes CASGDNQETQYF.

The chain joins TRBV7-9 to TRBJ2-2; 7 bases align to TRBD1. Germline V lookup: CDR1 SEHNR, CDR2 FQNEAQ (reference sequence). The CDR3 has 18 residues. The V and J ends lost 2 bases and 4 bases, in that order; junction bases with no gene match: 13. Here the CDR3 DNA reads TGTGCCAGCAGCTTACCGCGTGGGACAGACCATGGCACCGGGGAGCTGTTTTTT. This translates into CASSLPRGTDHGTGELFF. The full variable domain, completed using reference TRBV7-9 and TRBJ2-2, is DTGVSQNPRHKITKRGQNVTFRCDPISEHNRLYWYRQTLGQGPEFLTYFQNEAQLEKSRLLSDRFSAERPKGSFSTLEIQRTEQGDSAMYLCASSLPRGTDHGTGELFFGEGSRLTVL.

The J gene is TRBJ1-2, the V gene TRBV6-5; 7 nucleotides match TRBD1. The V gene's germline CDR1 is MNHEY and CDR2 SVGAGI. J lost 11 bases, V lost 6 bases, and 12 bases had no gene match. The CDR3 is 13 amino acids. CDR3 sequence (DNA): TGTGCCAGCAGCCGGACAGGTCCCCCTTCGTACACCTTC. As protein: CASSRTGPPSYTF.

The gene calls are TRBV19 and TRBJ1-1, with D maybe TRBD1 (5 bases). V shed 5 bases and J shed 6 bases, with 13 bases lying between them. CDR1 and CDR2 from the germline V gene are LNHDA and SQIVND (reference sequence). The CDR3 is made up of 13 amino acids. The CDR3 nucleotides read TGTGCCAGTAGTTACCAGGGTTTCCCTGAAGCTTTCTTT. Translating it yields CASSYQGFPEAFF.

The chain uses TRBV30 and TRBJ1-5; D call uncertain. From germline, CDR1 is GTSNPN and CDR2 SVGIG (reference sequence). V was shortened by 1 base and J by 7 bases, with 20 bases between the two germline ends. The CDR3 has 16 amino acids. The CDR3 protein is CAWSAPLSSGAQPQHF. CDR3 DNA: TGTGCCTGGAGTGCACCCTTGTCTTCGGGAGCCCAGCCCCAGCATTTT.

The V and J genes are TRBV5-4 and TRBJ2-1, with D unresolved. Germline V CDR1 and CDR2: SGHNT, YYREEE (reference sequence). This CDR3 has 13 residues. V gave up 2 bases and J gave up 9 bases, with 12 bases separating them. The CDR3 DNA reads TGTGCCAGCAGCTTTGTGCAAGGCGGTGAGCAGTTCTTC. It codes for CASSFVQGGEQFF.

This rearrangement joins TRBV5-8 to TRBJ2-2; possible D gene TRBD2, 6 bases. V gave up 4 bases and J gave up 4 bases, with 17 bases separating them. CDR3 length: 16 amino acids. CDR1 and CDR2 from the germline V gene are SGHTS and YDEGEE. This CDR3 is CASSPRWRAGTGELFF. The CDR3 nucleotides are TGTGCCAGCAGCCCCCGGTGGAGGGCGGGCACCGGGGAGCTGTTTTTT. The full variable domain, rest sourced from reference TRBV5-8 and TRBJ2-2, is EAGVTQSPTHLIKTRGQQATLRCSPISGHTSVYWYQQALGLGLQFLLWYDEGEERNRGNFPPRFSGRQFPNYSSELNVNALELEDSALYLCASSPRWRAGTGELFFGEGSRLTVL.

The chain has TRBV6-1 and TRBJ1-5; D gene ambiguous. The CDR3 totals 15 residues. V was cut by 5 bases and J by 7 bases, with 18 bases left in between. Germline values: CDR1 MNHNS, CDR2 SASEGT. The CDR3 loop reads CASSKPRPSGQPQHF. CDR3 sequence (DNA): TGTGCCAGCAGTAAACCCCGACCCTCGGGGCAGCCCCAGCATTTT.

V and J are TRBV19 and TRBJ2-6, with 8 nucleotides matching TRBD1. The CDR3 is 16 residues long. The trim removed 4 bases at V and 0 bases at J, leaving 2 bases unmatched. Per germline, CDR1 LNHDA and CDR2 SQIVND (reference sequence). CDR3 residues: CASSRGQASGANVLTF. The CDR3 nucleotides read TGTGCCAGTAGTAGGGGACAGGCCTCTGGGGCCAACGTCCTGACTTTC.

The chain has TRBV10-3 and TRBJ2-7; 10 bases agree with TRBD1. Germline trimming cut 8 bases from V and 3 bases from J; bases unmatched to any gene: 7. This CDR3 is built from 14 residues. Per the germline V gene, CDR1 is ENHRY and CDR2 is SYGVKD. CDR3 sequence reads: CAIHAGTGDYEQYF. The CDR3 coding sequence is TGTGCCATCCACGCCGGGACAGGGGACTACGAGCAGTACTTC.

The table lists this clone with a few counts. The chain employs TRBV7-9 and TRBJ1-1, with D unresolved. Germline-derived CDR1 and CDR2 are SEHNR and FQNEAQ (reference sequence). Trimming shortened V by 2 bases and J by 3 bases, and 7 bases separated the two germline ends. The CDR3 runs to 13 residues. The CDR3 protein is CASSLNPDTEAFF. CDR3 DNA sequence: TGTGCCAGCAGCTTAAACCCAGACACTGAAGCTTTCTTT.

The genes are TRBV10-3 and TRBJ1-1; 8 positions agree with TRBD1. Looked up from germline, CDR1 is ENHRY and CDR2 is SYGVKD. The CDR3 length is 13 residues. Trimming at V came to 11 bases and at J to 1 base, leaving 6 bases not matched to a gene. CDR3 loop: CAARQGANTEAFF. As DNA, the CDR3 is TGTGCCGCACGCCAGGGGGCGAACACTGAAGCTTTCTTT.

For this clone: One base away lies a much larger clone, so this may be a sequencing read error. The chain uses TRBV7-3 and TRBJ2-7, with 12 bases identical to TRBD2. The CDR3 spans 14 residues. Germline CDR1 and CDR2: SGHTA and FQGTGA. Trimming at V came to 5 bases and at J to 3 bases, leaving 2 bases not matched to a gene. CDR3 sequence reads: CASSPTSGSYEQYF. CDR3 nucleotide sequence: TGTGCCAGCAGCCCGACTAGCGGGAGCTACGAGCAGTACTTC.

J is TRBJ2-3 and V is TRBV18, with 10 bases that match TRBD2. CDR1 is KGHSH, CDR2 LQKENI, per germline. The CDR3 extends over 16 amino acids. The trim removed 4 bases at V and 5 bases at J, leaving 9 bases unmatched. The CDR3 DNA reads as TGTGCCAGCTCACGGACTAGCGGAGGAGTGGGAGATACGCAGTATTTT. Translating gives CASSRTSGGVGDTQYF.

The chain has TRBV28 and TRBJ2-7, with 9 positions matching TRBD1. After removal of 6 bases from V and 0 bases from J, the junction contained 15 bases not matched to a gene. Germline values: CDR1 MDHEN, CDR2 SYDVKM. This CDR3 is built from 18 residues. CDR3: CASRPTSVDRGPSYEQYF. CDR3 coding DNA: TGTGCCAGCAGGCCAACCTCCGTGGACAGGGGACCCTCCTACGAGCAGTACTTC.

The chain recombines TRBV11-2 with TRBJ1-6; D may be TRBD1 (5 bases). Looked up from germline, CDR1 is SGHAT and CDR2 is FQNNGV. The CDR3 consists of 12 residues. V shed 4 bases and J shed 7 bases, with 5 bases lying between them. This CDR3 is CASSWTNSPLHF. Written as DNA, the CDR3 is TGTGCCAGCAGCTGGACAAATTCACCCCTCCACTTT.

This chain joins TRBV5-1 and TRBJ2-3; 7 bases are a match to TRBD1. Germline trimming cut 4 bases from V and 2 bases from J; bases unmatched to any gene: 10. CDR3 length: 16 amino acids. The germline V gene encodes CDR1 SGHRS and CDR2 YFSETQ. DNA for the CDR3: TGCGCCAGCAGCAAAGTGACAGGGATGGACACAGATACGCAGTATTTT. Translation gives CASSKVTGMDTDTQYF.

The CDR3 DNA sequence: TGTGCCAGTAGTATTCTTTTGGCTCAGCCCCAGCATTTT. It encodes CASSILLAQPQHF. The rearrangement links TRBV19 to TRBJ1-5, with D hard to call. The CDR3 has 13 amino acids. Germline V lookup: CDR1 LNHDA, CDR2 SQIVND (reference sequence). The V end was cut by 3 bases, the J end by 6 bases, with 9 bases between.

This sequence joins TRBV2 and TRBJ1-2, with 8 bases aligning to TRBD1. Trimming cost V 6 bases and J 8 bases; bases outside gene matches: 14. CDR3 size: 15 residues. CDR1 is SNHLY, CDR2 FYNNEI, per germline. The CDR3 here is CASRITGGASEGYTF. The CDR3 DNA is TGTGCCAGCAGGATCACAGGGGGAGCCTCAGAAGGCTACACCTTC.

In this sample, this clone turned up a few times. The gene calls are TRBV5-1 and TRBJ2-1, with TRBD2 as a possible D gene (6 bases). The germline V and J ends were trimmed by 3 bases and 6 bases, with 16 bases remaining between them. This CDR3 spans 15 amino acids. Germline lookup yields CDR1 SGHRS and CDR2 YFSETQ. CDR3 nucleotide sequence: TGCGCCAGCAGCTCCACACTAGCAGGGACCAATGAGCAGTTCTTC. Protein sequence: CASSSTLAGTNEQFF.

DNA for the CDR3: TGTGCCAGCAGCTTAGCGAGCACTAGCACAGATACGCAGTATTTT. It is translated as CASSLASTSTDTQYF. This rearrangement joins TRBV7-6 to TRBJ2-3; no reliable D call. This CDR3 region has 15 residues. Germline lookup yields CDR1 SGHVS and CDR2 FNYEAQ. Trimming shortened V by 0 bases and J by 0 bases, and 7 bases separated the two germline ends.

This chain uses TRBV28 with TRBJ2-2; 15 bases are shared with TRBD2. The CDR3 runs to 17 residues. Germline V CDR1 and CDR2: MDHEN, SYDVKM. V lost 5 bases and J lost 8; bases outside the gene matches: 9. The CDR3 DNA sequence: TGTGCCAGCAGTCCACGGACTAGCGGGAGGGCCTCGGGGGAGCTGTTTTTT. This gives the protein CASSPRTSGRASGELFF.

The rearrangement joins TRBV30 to TRBJ1-3; unclear D gene. This CDR3 region has 12 residues. Germline V gene sequence: CDR1 GTSNPN, CDR2 SVGIG (reference sequence). The germline V and J ends were trimmed by 0 bases and 7 bases, with 7 bases remaining between them. CDR3 amino acids: CAWSVPGNTIYF. Written as DNA, the CDR3 is TGTGCCTGGAGTGTACCAGGCAACACCATATATTTT.

This chain links TRBV7-3 with TRBJ2-1, with D unresolved. The CDR3 spans 13 residues. Germline lookup yields CDR1 SGHTA and CDR2 FQGTGA. Trimming pared 3 bases from V and 2 bases from J, leaving 5 bases between. Here the CDR3 reads CASSFDTYNEQFF. In DNA form, the CDR3 reads TGTGCCAGCAGCTTTGACACCTACAATGAGCAGTTCTTC. The entire variable domain, with the rest obtained from reference TRBV7-3 and TRBJ2-1, is as follows: GAGVSQTPSNKVTEKGKYVELRCDPISGHTALYWYRQSLGQGPEFLIYFQGTGAADDSGLPNDRFFAVRPEGSVSTLKIQRTERGDSAVYLCASSFDTYNEQFFGPGTRLTVL.

This clone was seen only a few times. The CDR3: CASSRQGPNQPQHF. DNA for the CDR3: TGTGCCAGCAGCCGACAGGGTCCCAATCAGCCCCAGCATTTT. The chain employs TRBV13 and TRBJ1-5; 7 bases are shared with TRBD1. This CDR3 region has 14 residues. The germline gives CDR1 PRHDT, CDR2 FYEKMQ (reference sequence). Unmatched junction bases numbered 4, after V lost 5 bases and J lost 3 bases.

V gene TRBV28 combines with J gene TRBJ2-7; 9 nucleotides line up with TRBD1. This CDR3 comprises 16 residues. Per germline, CDR1 MDHEN and CDR2 SYDVKM. Trimming at V came to 3 bases and at J to 4 bases, leaving 10 bases not matched to a gene. Here the CDR3 DNA reads TGTGCCAGCAGTTTTCCTGGACAGGGGCGCAGTTACGAGCAGTACTTC. Its translation is CASSFPGQGRSYEQYF.

CDR3 in amino acids: CASSPPTGVTGELFF. The CDR3 DNA reads as TGTGCCAGCTCACCACCGACAGGGGTCACCGGGGAGCTGTTTTTT. This chain links TRBV18 with TRBJ2-2; 8 nucleotides align to TRBD1. Losses at the gene ends were 0 bases for V and 4 bases for J; bases not matched to a gene: 1. The germline CDR1 and CDR2 sequences are KGHSH and LQKENI. The CDR3 consists of 15 residues.

The V and J genes are TRBV5-5 and TRBJ2-6; D perhaps matches TRBD1 (6 bases). The ends were cut back, 3 bases at V and 6 bases at J, with 13 bases in the middle. The CDR3 loop spans 15 amino acids. The germline V gene has CDR1 SGHKS and CDR2 YYEKEE (reference sequence). Here the CDR3 DNA reads TGTGCCAGCAGCTCGAACAGGGATGTGGCCAACGTCCTGACTTTC. Translation: CASSSNRDVANVLTF.

This chain links TRBV28 with TRBJ2-7, with TRBD1 as a possible D gene (5 bases). V was cut by 4 bases and J by 3 bases, with 13 bases left in between. The CDR3 covers 14 residues. The V gene's germline CDR1 is MDHEN and CDR2 SYDVKM. The chain's CDR3 is CASSSQGFGYEQYF. As DNA, the CDR3 is TGTGCCAGCAGTTCTCAGGGTTTCGGCTACGAGCAGTACTTC.